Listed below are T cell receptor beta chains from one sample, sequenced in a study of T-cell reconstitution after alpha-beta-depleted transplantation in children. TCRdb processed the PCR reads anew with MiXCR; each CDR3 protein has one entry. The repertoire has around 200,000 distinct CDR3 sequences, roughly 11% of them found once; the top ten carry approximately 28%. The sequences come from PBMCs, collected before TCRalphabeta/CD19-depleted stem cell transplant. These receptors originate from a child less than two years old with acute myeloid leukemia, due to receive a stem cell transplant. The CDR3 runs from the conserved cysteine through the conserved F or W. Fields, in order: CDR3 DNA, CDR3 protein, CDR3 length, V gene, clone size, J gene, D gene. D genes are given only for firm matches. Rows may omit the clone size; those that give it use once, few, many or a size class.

TGTGCAGCCATTAGGGCCCACACTGAAGCTTTCTTT	CAAIRAHTEAFF	12	TRBV6-1	many	TRBJ1-1	.
TGCGCCAGCAGCCAAGAAATTCTAGCGGGGGGGAACTCCTACAATGAGCAGTTCTTC	CASSQEILAGGNSYNEQFF	19	TRBV4-1	.	TRBJ2-1	TRBD2
TGTGCCAGCAGCTTACTCTTCGACAGGGGATGGTCCGGGGAGCTGTTTTTT	CASSLLFDRGWSGELFF	17	TRBV7-8	few	TRBJ2-2	TRBD1
TGTGCCAGCGGCATGACTGAAGCTTTCTTT	CASGMTEAFF	10	TRBV12-3/TRBV12-4	many	TRBJ1-1	.
TGCGCCAGCAATGAATTTTCCCACCAAGCGGCCGGGGAGCTGTTTTTT	CASNEFSHQAAGELFF	16	TRBV10-2	many	TRBJ2-2	.
TGTGCCAGCGCCCCGGAGTATAGAACAGATACGCAGTATTTT	CASAPEYRTDTQYF	14	TRBV5-6	few	TRBJ2-3	.
TGTGCCAGCAGCTCTTCTATAGCGGGAGGGTCCCAGATGGCCCAGTACTTC	CASSSSIAGGSQMAQYF	17	TRBV7-6	.	TRBJ2-5	TRBD2
TGCGCCAGCAGCTTGGAAGTCGGGAGCTCCTACAATGAGCAGTTCTTC	CASSLEVGSSYNEQFF	16	TRBV5-1	many	TRBJ2-1	.
TGTGCCAGCAGCCAAGGGGCAGGGAAAACGATCACTGAAGCTTTCTTT	CASSQGAGKTITEAFF	16	TRBV3-1	many	TRBJ1-1	.
TGTGCCAGCAGCAATACAGGGGCGACACGAAACTATGGCTACACCTTC	CASSNTGATRNYGYTF	16	TRBV13	many	TRBJ1-2	TRBD1